This entry concerns a single TCR beta chain. It has no known antigen specificity. One base away there is no much larger clone; base qualities are not given. Participants in the prospective study were enrolled through a virtual design, were aged roughly 18 to 100 years, and lived in roughly 26 United States geographic areas. To assign participants to cohorts, the prospective study relied on clinical history that participants themselves reported in a screening survey and a study questionnaire. In the prospective study, mobile phlebotomists collected whole blood, serum and a nasopharyngeal or oropharyngeal swab from each participant. Over an approximately 2-month period, participants in the prospective study had the option of providing additional blood draws and questionnaires. Blood samples from the prospective study were shipped frozen or at room temperature prior to DNA extraction. The sample comes from a study of blood T cell repertoires in COVID-19 (TCRdb year 2020). Describing the broader study: The collaborator samples originated in the United States, Italy and Spain and spanned the acute and convalescent phases of COVID-19. The prospective study material was composed of cDNA or gDNA derived from T cells, B-cell-depleted T cells, or PBMCs. Deeply sampled blood TCRbeta repertoires from subjects exposed to, actively infected with, or recovered from COVID-19 were included in the dataset. The repertoires were released in a freely available public database meant as a resource for research on the immune response to SARS-CoV-2. Samples came from the ongoing ImmuneRACE study (first 160 participants) plus 1,254 subjects from 6 global collaborators. Nearly every sample came with metadata listing a de-identified subject ID, COVID-19 status, age in years and sex. Where available, HLA class I and class II types were obtained from metadata supplied by the sample provider rather than from assay-based typing. Findings and caveats that apply to the study as a whole: How much clinical and demographic metadata was included differed by source and by participant, and the metadata was provided uncurated.

TCRbeta CDR3 regions were amplified from genomic DNA by means of the immunoSEQ Assay, a bias-controlled multiplex PCR. Under the source paper's analysis protocol: Within the assay, amplification of reference gene primers was used to estimate how many nucleated cells each sample contained. To quantify the absolute abundance of each unique TCRbeta CDR3 rearrangement, sequence reads were collapsed and filtered. For each sample, productive Simpson clonality was calculated as the square root of Simpson's diversity index across productive rearrangements. The table comes from immuneACCESS by way of TCRdb, which keeps in-frame sequences with V and J called. Part of the clones is missing from these tables; in studies checked, under half for an unresolved V gene and the rest for unknown reasons. V, J and clone size are those of that table, while D and trimming were read from the DNA. The table for this sample lists about 260,000 clones; around 84% of them were counted only once. In total, the top ten clones hold 3.5% to 5% of the sample.

The CDR3 measures 15 amino acids from cysteine to phenylalanine. Only CDR3 DNA is held: 45 bases, read in frame from base 1. V lost 5 bases and J lost 1 base; the stretch between them is 13 bases long. Taken from the germline V gene (reference sequence), the CDR1 and CDR2 loops are SEHNR and FQNEAQ. The sequenced material came from PBMCs or T cells enriched from blood (not recorded which). The chain uses TRBV7-9 and TRBJ2-3; a weak D assignment points to TRBD2 (6 bases agree). The TCR sequence derives from a man aged 25 to 40 with acute COVID-19. The CDR3 amino acid sequence is: CASSGRGGRTDTQYF. The sequence in DNA is TGTGCCAGCAGCGGAAGGGGAGGTCGCACAGATACGCAGTATTTT.